Listed here are 12 T cell receptor beta chains from one sample, sequenced in a study of shared clonotypes between healthy human individuals. Produced via immunoSEQ multiplex PCR; TCRdb's table is partial and in-frame only. The sample includes over 2 million clones, 90% to 95% of them seen just once. The sequencing input was naive CD4+ T cells sorted from blood. Noted subset: CD45RA+ positively selected. Receptors originate from a man in his late teens or twenties in good health.

The chain combines TRBV18 with TRBJ1-2; TRBD1 might be the D (6 bases). There are 15 residues in the CDR3. CDR1 is KGHSH and CDR2 is LQKENI in the germline V gene. The germline V and J ends were trimmed by 3 bases and 8 bases, with 19 bases remaining between them. The CDR3: CASSPREGTLGGYTF. The CDR3 region has the DNA TGTGCCAGCTCACCCCGTGAGGGGACATTAGGAGGCTACACCTTC.

Remarks on this clone: The junction departs from the called germline gene at one end, perhaps through a read error. The chain employs TRBV2 and TRBJ1-2; D gene uncertain. The CDR3 contains 13 residues. Germline CDR1 reads SNHLY; CDR2 reads FYNNEI. Written as DNA, the CDR3 is TGTGCCAGCGGTGAAAATCCCAACTATGGCTACACCTTC. Protein product: CASGENPNYGYTF.

The table lists this clone with a count of one. One junction end disagrees with the germline gene, perhaps due to a read error. The chain is built from TRBV18 and TRBJ1-4, with D unclear. Germline V gives CDR1 KGHSH, CDR2 LQKENI. The CDR3 contains 9 residues. This CDR3 reads CASSPKVLF. The CDR3 bases are TGTGCCAGCTCACCAAAGGTCCTTTTT.

The chain has TRBV25-1 and TRBJ2-5; no clear D gene. The CDR3 is made up of 14 amino acids. The germline V and J ends were trimmed by 3 bases and 2 bases, with 10 bases remaining between them. In germline, CDR1 is MGHDK, CDR2 SYGVNS. The CDR3 DNA is TGTGCCAGCAGTGATCCCGGCGGACAAGAGACCCAGTACTTC. As protein: CASSDPGGQETQYF.

The V gene is TRBV7-9, the J gene TRBJ1-1; a weak D match, TRBD1 (5 bases). Trimming left V 5 bases short and J 1 base short, with 14 bases between. CDR3 size: 15 residues. Germline CDR1 is SEHNR and CDR2 is FQNEAQ (reference sequence). DNA of the CDR3: TGTGCCAGCAGCGCCGACACAGGAGAGAACACTGAAGCTTTCTTT. Encoded protein: CASSADTGENTEAFF.

This chain joins TRBV7-8 and TRBJ2-3, with TRBD2 matching 7 bases. Germline V lookup: CDR1 SGHVS, CDR2 FQNEAQ. The CDR3 contains 16 residues. V trimming: 5 bases; J trimming: 1 base; junction bases outside the gene matches: 9. The chain's CDR3 is CASSLIGRAGTDTQYF. DNA for the CDR3: TGTGCCAGCAGCCTCATTGGGAGGGCAGGCACAGATACGCAGTATTTT.

The V and J genes are TRBV7-9 and TRBJ2-6; possibly TRBD1 for D (6 bases). CDR1 is SEHNR, CDR2 FQNEAQ, per germline (reference sequence). Deletions cut 4 bases from V and 1 base from J, with 20 bases between. This CDR3 is 19 amino acids long. DNA for the CDR3: TGTGCCAGCAGCTCCCCTTCGACAGGTCGAAATTCTGGGGCCAACGTCCTGACTTTC. Translated, it gives CASSSPSTGRNSGANVLTF.

V is TRBV4-1 and J is TRBJ2-2; D might be TRBD2 (6 bases). Trimming stripped 1 base from V and 6 bases from J, with 18 bases between. Germline values: CDR1 MGHRA, CDR2 YSYEKL. This CDR3 spans 17 amino acids. The CDR3 loop reads CASSQGAGGGHPGELFF. The CDR3 DNA sequence: TGCGCCAGCAGCCAAGGGGCCGGGGGAGGTCACCCCGGGGAGCTGTTTTTT.

This clone showed up just once. The chain links TRBV7-9 to TRBJ1-4; D gene unclear. The germline gives CDR1 SEHNR, CDR2 FQNEAQ (reference sequence). CDR3 length: 16 amino acids. V dropped 0 bases and J dropped 0 bases, with 8 bases sitting between them. The CDR3 loop reads CASSLAPSATNEKLFF. DNA for the CDR3: TGTGCCAGCAGCTTAGCCCCCAGTGCAACTAATGAAAAACTGTTTTTT.

The chain uses TRBV28 and TRBJ1-5, with TRBD1 as a possible D gene (6 bases). Per the germline V gene, CDR1 is MDHEN and CDR2 is SYDVKM. This CDR3 spans 15 amino acids. Trimming removed 6 bases at V and 0 bases at J, with 12 bases between. The CDR3 reads CASSRDNYSNQPQHF. The CDR3 nucleotides are TGTGCCAGCAGCCGGGACAACTATAGCAATCAGCCCCAGCATTTT.

V usage is TRBV4-3 and J usage is TRBJ2-7; tentatively, D is TRBD1 (5 bases). Trimming removed 0 bases at V and 6 bases at J, with 18 bases between. This CDR3 is built from 16 residues. Germline V gene data show CDR1 as LGHNA and CDR2 as YSLEER. DNA of the CDR3: TGCGCCAGCAGCCAAGATTCAGGGCTCCCTATCTTCGAGCAGTACTTC. This codes for CASSQDSGLPIFEQYF.

V and J are TRBV7-9 and TRBJ1-4; tentatively, D is TRBD1 (6 bases). Trimming took 10 bases from V and 4 from J, leaving 19 bases between them. The V gene's germline CDR1 is SEHNR and CDR2 FQNEAQ (reference sequence). CDR3 size: 15 residues. The CDR3 DNA reads as TGTGCCACCTTACGACCGGGACAATTTAATGAAAAACTGTTTTTT. Translating gives CATLRPGQFNEKLFF. Variable domain in full (rest from reference TRBV7-9 and TRBJ1-4): DTGVSQNPRHKITKRGQNVTFRCDPISEHNRLYWYRQTLGQGPEFLTYFQNEAQLEKSRLLSDRFSAERPKGSFSTLEIQRTEQGDSAMYLCATLRPGQFNEKLFFGSGTQLSVL.